A selection of T cell receptor beta chains follows, all from one sample in a study of blood T cells in healthy people across ages. MiXCR was run by TCRdb on the 5' RACE reads, yielding one entry per CDR3 protein. Here the sample spans about a million distinct CDR3 sequences, roughly 48% being singletons. Source material: blood. All receptors derive from a man aged 25 to 40 in good health. CDR3s include the opening cysteine and the closing phenylalanine or tryptophan. The D gene is left open where the match is weak. Clone sizes are given selectively: once, few, many, or a class where the clone is expanded.

CDR3nt: TGTGCCAGCAGCTTAGGGGGCCTAGCTAGGGAGCAGTACTTC
CDR3aa: CASSLGGLAREQYF
j_gene: TRBJ2-4
d_gene: -
abundance: -
v_gene: TRBV7-2

CDR3nt: TGTGCCAGCTCACTGGAGGGCCGGCGCACTGAAGCTTTCTTT
CDR3aa: CASSLEGRRTEAFF
j_gene: TRBJ1-1
d_gene: -
abundance: once
v_gene: TRBV18

CDR3nt: TGTGTCAGCAGCAGGACCGCCGGGGGACTGTTTTTT
CDR3aa: CVSSRTAGGLFF
j_gene: TRBJ1-4
d_gene: -
abundance: few
v_gene: TRBV6-2/TRBV6-3

CDR3nt: TGTGCCAGCAGTTACTCGGGTAGAGAGGATTACGAGCAGTACTTC
CDR3aa: CASSYSGREDYEQYF
j_gene: TRBJ2-7
d_gene: -
abundance: -
v_gene: TRBV6-5

CDR3nt: TGTGCCAGCAGCTTAGGGGCGAATAACTATGGCTACACCTTC
CDR3aa: CASSLGANNYGYTF
j_gene: TRBJ1-2
d_gene: -
abundance: -
v_gene: TRBV11-2

CDR3nt: TGTGCCAGCAGCTATGCGGGGCCAGATTACAATGAGCAGTTCTTC
CDR3aa: CASSYAGPDYNEQFF
j_gene: TRBJ2-1
d_gene: -
abundance: -
v_gene: TRBV7-2

CDR3nt: TGTGCCAGCAGTCCGGGGACGGTCGGGGTCAAAAACATTCAGTACTTC
CDR3aa: CASSPGTVGVKNIQYF
j_gene: TRBJ2-4
d_gene: -
abundance: few
v_gene: TRBV27

CDR3nt: TGCGCCAGCACCACAGGGGAGGCGGCAAATACGCAGTATTTT
CDR3aa: CASTTGEAANTQYF
j_gene: TRBJ2-3
d_gene: -
abundance: -
v_gene: TRBV5-1

CDR3nt: TGTGCCAGCAGCATTGGGAGGAGATCCTACAATGAGCAGTTCTTC
CDR3aa: CASSIGRRSYNEQFF
j_gene: TRBJ2-1
d_gene: -
abundance: -
v_gene: TRBV11-3

CDR3nt: TGTGCCAGCAATCCCGGAGTTTCGAATGAGCAGTTCTTC
CDR3aa: CASNPGVSNEQFF
j_gene: TRBJ2-1
d_gene: -
abundance: -
v_gene: TRBV7-2

CDR3nt: TGCGCCAGCAGCCAGGAAATCACAGGGAACAATTCACCCCTCCACTTT
CDR3aa: CASSQEITGNNSPLHF
j_gene: TRBJ1-6
d_gene: -
abundance: few
v_gene: TRBV4-1

CDR3nt: TGTGCCAGCAGCTTACCAGGGAGCAATCAGCCCCAGCATTTT
CDR3aa: CASSLPGSNQPQHF
j_gene: TRBJ1-5
d_gene: -
abundance: few
v_gene: TRBV7-9

CDR3nt: TGTGCCAGCAGCACAGGCGTAACCTACGAGCAGTACTTC
CDR3aa: CASSTGVTYEQYF
j_gene: TRBJ2-7
d_gene: -
abundance: -
v_gene: TRBV12-3/TRBV12-4

CDR3nt: TGTGCCTGGAACAGTCCCAGCTACGAGCAGTACTTC
CDR3aa: CAWNSPSYEQYF
j_gene: TRBJ2-7
d_gene: -
abundance: -
v_gene: TRBV30

CDR3nt: TGTGCCAGCAGGACTACAGGCAATGAGCAGTTCTTC
CDR3aa: CASRTTGNEQFF
j_gene: TRBJ2-1
d_gene: -
abundance: -
v_gene: TRBV6-2/TRBV6-3

CDR3nt: TGTGCCATCAGTGAGAGTCAGTTCGGAGAAAAACTGTTTTTT
CDR3aa: CAISESQFGEKLFF
j_gene: TRBJ1-4
d_gene: -
abundance: -
v_gene: TRBV10-3

CDR3nt: TGTGCCTCGGGGTCCCTCTATGGCTACACCTTC
CDR3aa: CASGSLYGYTF
j_gene: TRBJ1-2
d_gene: -
abundance: few
v_gene: TRBV12-3/TRBV12-4

CDR3nt: TGTGCCAGCACTACAGGGGGCGCTTCCTCAGATACGCAGTATTTT
CDR3aa: CASTTGGASSDTQYF
j_gene: TRBJ2-3
d_gene: TRBD1
abundance: few
v_gene: TRBV28

CDR3nt: TGTGCCAGCAGCCAAGACCCGGACAGGGTTGCCGGCTACACCTTC
CDR3aa: CASSQDPDRVAGYTF
j_gene: TRBJ1-2
d_gene: TRBD1
abundance: -
v_gene: TRBV3-1

CDR3nt: TGTGCCAGCAGTGACAGCCTGGGCACAGATACGCAGTATTTT
CDR3aa: CASSDSLGTDTQYF
j_gene: TRBJ2-3
d_gene: -
abundance: few
v_gene: TRBV27

CDR3nt: TGTGCCAGCAGCCAAGGACAGGGGGCGAAAGGGTACGAGCAGTACTTC
CDR3aa: CASSQGQGAKGYEQYF
j_gene: TRBJ2-7
d_gene: TRBD1
abundance: many
v_gene: TRBV3-1

CDR3nt: TGTGCCAGCAGCCCTACGACTAGCGCTCCCCAAGAGACCCAGTACTTC
CDR3aa: CASSPTTSAPQETQYF
j_gene: TRBJ2-5
d_gene: TRBD2
abundance: few
v_gene: TRBV7-2

CDR3nt: TGTGCCAGTAGTGTAGAGGACTCCACGCAGTATTTT
CDR3aa: CASSVEDSTQYF
j_gene: TRBJ2-3
d_gene: -
abundance: -
v_gene: TRBV19

CDR3nt: TGTGCCAGCAGTTTGGGCAGAGGGGGCTACGAGCAGTACTTC
CDR3aa: CASSLGRGGYEQYF
j_gene: TRBJ2-7
d_gene: -
abundance: many
v_gene: TRBV27

CDR3nt: TGCAGTGCTAGCCTCCGGACCTATGGCTACACCTTC
CDR3aa: CSASLRTYGYTF
j_gene: TRBJ1-2
d_gene: -
abundance: once
v_gene: TRBV20-1

CDR3nt: TGTGCCAGCAGCCCGACAGGGGGCGATAATGAGAAACTGTTTTTT
CDR3aa: CASSPTGGDNEKLFF
j_gene: TRBJ1-4
d_gene: TRBD1
abundance: few
v_gene: TRBV3-1

CDR3nt: TGTGCCAGCAGTAAAGATCTACAGGGGGCAACTGAAGCTTTCTTT
CDR3aa: CASSKDLQGATEAFF
j_gene: TRBJ1-1
d_gene: TRBD1
abundance: -
v_gene: TRBV6-5

CDR3nt: TGCGCCAGCAACTCACAGAAGGGGGACACAGATACGCAGTATTTT
CDR3aa: CASNSQKGDTDTQYF
j_gene: TRBJ2-3
d_gene: -
abundance: -
v_gene: TRBV4-1

CDR3nt: TGTGCCAGCAGCTTAGAAGGACTAGGAACCTACAATGAGCAGTTCTTC
CDR3aa: CASSLEGLGTYNEQFF
j_gene: TRBJ2-1
d_gene: TRBD2
abundance: few
v_gene: TRBV13

CDR3nt: TGTGCCATCAGGCTACAAGGAGAGCAGTACTTC
CDR3aa: CAIRLQGEQYF
j_gene: TRBJ2-7
d_gene: -
abundance: few
v_gene: TRBV10-3

CDR3nt: TGTGCCAGCACCGATGAACAGGGGATCTATGGTGGCTACACCTTC
CDR3aa: CASTDEQGIYGGYTF
j_gene: TRBJ1-2
d_gene: TRBD1
abundance: once
v_gene: TRBV12-3/TRBV12-4

CDR3nt: TGTGCCAGCAGTTACTCCAGAACTAATGAAAAACTGTTTTTT
CDR3aa: CASSYSRTNEKLFF
j_gene: TRBJ1-4
d_gene: -
abundance: -
v_gene: TRBV6-5

CDR3nt: TGTGCCTGTGGACAGGGGCGGGAGACCCAGTACTTC
CDR3aa: CACGQGRETQYF
j_gene: TRBJ2-5
d_gene: TRBD1
abundance: -
v_gene: TRBV6-2/TRBV6-3

CDR3nt: TGTGCCAGCAGCTCAACCGGGACAGGGATCTACTCCTATAATTCACCCCTCCACTTT
CDR3aa: CASSSTGTGIYSYNSPLHF
j_gene: TRBJ1-6
d_gene: TRBD1
abundance: few
v_gene: TRBV11-1

CDR3nt: TGTGCCAGCAGCCAACCAATACAGGGGAAGGCCGGGGAGCTGTTTTTT
CDR3aa: CASSQPIQGKAGELFF
j_gene: TRBJ2-2
d_gene: TRBD1
abundance: -
v_gene: TRBV4-2